This T cell receptor (beta chain) was sequenced during a study of CD8 T cells in Susac syndrome. This CDR3 spans 11 amino acids. Per the germline V gene, CDR1 is SQVTM and CDR2 is ANQGSEA. V was shortened by 0 bases and J by 12 bases, with 12 bases between the two germline ends. RNA, at roughly 0.45 to 1 ug, was reverse transcribed with random hexamers. TCRdb reprocessed the immunoSEQ multiplex PCR reads with MiXCR, giving one entry per CDR3 protein. The sample consists of over 200,000 distinct CDR3 sequences, roughly 94% of them appearing once. Sequencing was done on a sample of CD4+ T cells from PBMCs. This clonotype was sampled from a human donor with multiple sclerosis. V gene TRBV29-1 combines with J gene TRBJ2-7; D possibly uses TRBD1 or TRBD2 (5 bases each). The DNA for the CDR3 is TGCAGCGTTGAAGATAGGGGCCGGGGGTACTTC. Translation gives CSVEDRGRGYF.